The T cell receptor (beta chain) described here comes from a study of T cell repertoires in cytomegalovirus infection. TCRdb ran MiXCR on the reads and lists one entry per CDR3 protein. This table holds approximately 250,000 distinct CDR3 sequences, about 20% found once. This CDR3 has 15 residues. Trimming at V came to 4 bases and at J to 3 bases, leaving 2 bases not matched to a gene. Per germline, CDR1 SNHLY and CDR2 FYNNEI. This clonotype was seen repeatedly, ten times or more. The sequenced material came from CD8+ T cells from PBMCs. This receptor was identified in a human donor in good health (CMV status not recorded). Some clones in this sample may be carry-over from other donors' samples. This chain uses TRBV2 with TRBJ2-1, with TRBD2 matching 11 bases. As DNA, the CDR3 is TGTGCCAGCAGTGTGGGGACTAGCGGCTACAATGAGCAGTTCTTC. It encodes CASSVGTSGYNEQFF.